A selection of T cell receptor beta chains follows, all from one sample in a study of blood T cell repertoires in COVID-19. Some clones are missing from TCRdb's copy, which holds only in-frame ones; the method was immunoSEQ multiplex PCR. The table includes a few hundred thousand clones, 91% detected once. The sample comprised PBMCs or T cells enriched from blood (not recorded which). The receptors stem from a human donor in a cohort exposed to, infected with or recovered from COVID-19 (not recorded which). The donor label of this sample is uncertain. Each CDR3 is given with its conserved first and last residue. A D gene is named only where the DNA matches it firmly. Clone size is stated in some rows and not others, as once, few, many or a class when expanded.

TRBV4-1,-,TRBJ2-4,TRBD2,TGCGCCAGCAGCCAAGATCCTGTCGGCGGGGGGAAGGACATTCAGTACTTC,CASSQDPVGGGKDIQYF
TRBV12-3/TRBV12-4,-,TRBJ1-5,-,TGTGCCAGCAGTACTACAGGGAATCAGCCCCAGCATTTT,CASSTTGNQPQHF
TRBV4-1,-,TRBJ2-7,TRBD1,TGCGCCAGCAGCCAAGGAGGGGGCGCCTACGAGCAGTACTTC,CASSQGGGAYEQYF
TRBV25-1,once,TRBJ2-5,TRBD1,TGTGCCAGCAGTCTCAGGGGACAGGGGCAAGAGACCCAGTACTTC,CASSLRGQGQETQYF
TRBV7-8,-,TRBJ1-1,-,TGTGCCAGCAGCTTAGCTCACAGTGACGCTGAAGCTTTCTTT,CASSLAHSDAEAFF
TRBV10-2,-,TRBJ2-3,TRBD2,TGCGCCAGCAGTGAGCCAAGCCTGAAGAGCGGGGCCTTCACAGATACGCAGTATTTT,CASSEPSLKSGAFTDTQYF
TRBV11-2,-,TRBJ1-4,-,TGTGCCAGCAGCTTAGCGGGGTGGGATAATGAAAAACTGTTTTTT,CASSLAGWDNEKLFF
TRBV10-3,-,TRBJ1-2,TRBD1,TGTGCCATCGAGGCAGGGGGTGCCTATGGCTACACCTTC,CAIEAGGAYGYTF
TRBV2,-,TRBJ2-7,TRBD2,TGTGCCAGCAGGGTGGGGAGGGGCGCAGGGAACGAGCAGTACTTC,CASRVGRGAGNEQYF
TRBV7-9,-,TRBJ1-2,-,TGTGCCAGCAGCTTAGGTAGACTCAGGGGCCGTCCAGCTAACTATGGCTACACCTTC,CASSLGRLRGRPANYGYTF
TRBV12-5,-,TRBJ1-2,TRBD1,TGTGCTAGTGACAGGGGAGGCTATGGCTACACCTTC,CASDRGGYGYTF
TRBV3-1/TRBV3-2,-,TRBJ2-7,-,TGTGCCAGCAGCCAAGAAAGTCTGGCCCCCGGGGGAGACGAGCAGTACTTC,CASSQESLAPGGDEQYF
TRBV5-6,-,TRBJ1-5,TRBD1,TGTGCCAGCAGCTTGGAGGGACAGAATCAGCCCCAGCATTTT,CASSLEGQNQPQHF
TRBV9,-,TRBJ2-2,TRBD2,TGTGCCAGCAGCGACCCGGGACTAGCGGGGGGGAACACCGGGGAGCTGTTTTTT,CASSDPGLAGGNTGELFF
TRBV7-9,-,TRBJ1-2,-,TGTGCCAGCATATTGGGTGCAGGTAGCTATGGCTACACCTTC,CASILGAGSYGYTF
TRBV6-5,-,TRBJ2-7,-,TGTGCCAGCAGCCGCGCTGCCACCTACGAGCAGTACTTC,CASSRAATYEQYF
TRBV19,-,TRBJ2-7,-,TGTGCCAGTAGTATGGACAGCTACGAGCAGTACTTC,CASSMDSYEQYF
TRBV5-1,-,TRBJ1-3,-,TGCGCCAGCAGCTCGGCGGGCTCCGGGGATGCAAACACCATATATTTT,CASSSAGSGDANTIYF
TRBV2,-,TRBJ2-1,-,TGTGCCAGCAGTGAGCTAGCGCCAACCGGGGTATTATACAATGAGCAGTTCTTC,CASSELAPTGVLYNEQFF
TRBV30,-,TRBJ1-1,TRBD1,TGTGCCTGGAATTTAGGACAGGGGGACAACACTGAAGCTTTCTTT,CAWNLGQGDNTEAFF
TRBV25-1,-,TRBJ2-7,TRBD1,TGTGCCAGCAGTACCCTTACACCTGGACAGGAGAGCTCCTACGAGCAGTACTTC,CASSTLTPGQESSYEQYF
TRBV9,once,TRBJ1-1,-,TGTGCCAGCAGCGTAAAGACAGGAATCGACACTGAAGCTTTCTTT,CASSVKTGIDTEAFF
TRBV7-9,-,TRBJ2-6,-,TGTGCCAGCAGCTCACAGGGCGCTGGGGCCAACGTCCTGACTTTC,CASSSQGAGANVLTF
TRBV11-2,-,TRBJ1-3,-,TGTGCCAGCAGCGCGGGCGGCAGGCTTGGAAACACCATATATTTT,CASSAGGRLGNTIYF
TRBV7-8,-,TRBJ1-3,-,TGTGCCAGCAGCTCTGTCCGACAGGCTGCTGGAAACACCATATATTTT,CASSSVRQAAGNTIYF
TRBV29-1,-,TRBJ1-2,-,TGCAGCGCGCTAGTACAGGGAGTTGAGTATGGCTACACCTTC,CSALVQGVEYGYTF
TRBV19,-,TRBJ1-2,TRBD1,TGTGCCACCACGACAGGGACCAACTATGGCTACACCTTC,CATTTGTNYGYTF
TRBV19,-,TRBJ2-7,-,TGTGCCAGTAGTTCCGGGACACAATTCTACGAGCAGTACTTC,CASSSGTQFYEQYF
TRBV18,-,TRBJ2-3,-,TGTGCCAGCTCACCACCCCTATTCCGGGAGTTCACAGATACGCAGTATTTT,CASSPPLFREFTDTQYF
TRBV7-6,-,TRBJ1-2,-,TGTGCCAGCAGCTTAGTAGCGGCCGGGAATAACTATGGCTACACCTTC,CASSLVAAGNNYGYTF
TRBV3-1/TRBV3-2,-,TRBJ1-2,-,TGTGCCAGCAGCCAACGGACAGTAAACTATGGCTACACCTTC,CASSQRTVNYGYTF